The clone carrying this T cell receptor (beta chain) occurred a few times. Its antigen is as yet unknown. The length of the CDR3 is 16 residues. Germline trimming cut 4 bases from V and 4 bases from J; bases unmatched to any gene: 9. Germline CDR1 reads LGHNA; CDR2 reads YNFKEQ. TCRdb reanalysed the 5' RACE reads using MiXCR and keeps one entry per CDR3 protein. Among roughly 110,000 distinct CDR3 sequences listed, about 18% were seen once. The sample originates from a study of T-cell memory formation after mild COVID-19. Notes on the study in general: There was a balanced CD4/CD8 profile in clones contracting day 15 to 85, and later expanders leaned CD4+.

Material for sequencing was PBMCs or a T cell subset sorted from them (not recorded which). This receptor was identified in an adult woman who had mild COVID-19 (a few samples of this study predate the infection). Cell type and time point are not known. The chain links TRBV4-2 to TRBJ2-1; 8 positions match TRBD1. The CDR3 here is CASSPVRTGIYNEQFF. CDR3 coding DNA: TGTGCCAGCAGCCCGGTTAGGACAGGGATTTACAATGAGCAGTTCTTC.